Listed below are T cell receptor beta chains from one sample, sequenced in a study of graft-versus-host responses after intestinal transplantation. Here immunoSEQ multiplex PCR was the method, and the copy in TCRdb shows in-frame clones only, minus some. The profile covers about 92,000 clones, with around four fifths appearing a single time and approximately 18% taken by the ten largest. These TCRs' antigens remain unknown. This material consisted of unstimulated CD8+ T cells sorted from spleen or lymph node cells, taken before intestinal transplant. The receptors here all came from a human donor who received an intestinal transplant. The CDR3 runs from the conserved cysteine through the conserved F or W. D genes are given only for firm matches. Not every row has a clone size; where given, it reads once, few, many or a size class.

CASSQEIPTSGRSYNEQFF | TGCGCCAGCAGCCAAGAAATCCCGACTAGCGGGAGGTCCTACAATGAGCAGTTCTTC | TRBV4-1 | TRBD2 | TRBJ2-1 | NA
CASSYSGPEAFF | TGTGCCAGCAGTTACTCAGGCCCGGAGGCTTTCTTT | TRBV6-6 | NA | TRBJ1-1 | NA
CASSWDRVFSQPQHF | TGTGCCAGCAGTTGGGACAGGGTATTTAGCCAGCCCCAGCATTTT | TRBV28 | TRBD1 | TRBJ1-5 | NA
CSVVDGTGGYGQYF | TGCAGCGTTGTTGACGGGACAGGGGGCTACGGGCAGTACTTC | TRBV29-1 | TRBD1 | TRBJ2-7 | NA
CASSWDREGFRELFF | TGTGCCAGCAGTTGGGACAGGGAGGGGTTCCGGGAGCTGTTTTTT | TRBV28 | TRBD1 | TRBJ2-2 | few
CASSLGRANEQFF | TGTGCCAGCAGCTTAGGCCGAGCAAATGAGCAGTTCTTC | TRBV13 | NA | TRBJ2-1 | NA
CASSRKSYEQYF | TGTGCCAGCAGCCGTAAATCCTACGAGCAGTACTTC | TRBV5-4 | NA | TRBJ2-7 | once
CASASGSTDTQYF | TGTGCCAGCGCCAGCGGGAGCACAGATACGCAGTATTTT | TRBV28 | NA | TRBJ2-3 | once
CASSLSSYEQYF | TGTGCCAGCAGCTTATCCTCCTACGAGCAGTACTTC | TRBV7-9 | NA | TRBJ2-7 | NA
CATSRDPAIAGGLYEQYF | TGTGCCACCAGCAGAGACCCCGCCATAGCGGGGGGTCTCTACGAGCAGTACTTC | TRBV15 | TRBD2 | TRBJ2-7 | NA
CASSQFTTDTQYF | TGTGCCAGCAGCCAATTTACGACAGATACGCAGTATTTT | TRBV7-3 | NA | TRBJ2-3 | NA
CASLAGGSLGDEQFF | TGTGCCAGTCTAGCGGGGGGTTCTCTGGGGGATGAGCAGTTCTTC | TRBV2 | TRBD2 | TRBJ2-1 | NA
CASSVEGSASSYEQYF | TGTGCCAGCAGCGTAGAAGGGAGCGCGAGCTCCTACGAGCAGTACTTC | TRBV9 | NA | TRBJ2-7 | NA
CASSFAHSGNTIYF | TGTGCCAGCAGTTTTGCCCACTCTGGAAACACCATATATTTT | TRBV28 | NA | TRBJ1-3 | NA
CASSEDGGDYNSPLHF | TGTGCCAGCAGTGAAGATGGAGGGGATTATAATTCACCCCTCCACTTT | TRBV6-1 | NA | TRBJ1-6 | NA
CASSFGGTSYEQYF | TGTGCCAGCAGTTTCGGGGGGACCTCTTACGAGCAGTACTTC | TRBV28 | TRBD2 | TRBJ2-7 | NA
CASSPAGGRDYGYTF | TGTGCCAGCAGCCCCGCAGGGGGTAGGGACTATGGCTACACCTTC | TRBV7-9 | TRBD1 | TRBJ1-2 | NA
CASSQELGTEQVNGYTF | TGCGCCAGCAGCCAAGAGCTTGGGACTGAGCAAGTTAATGGCTACACCTTC | TRBV4-1 | NA | TRBJ1-2 | NA
CASGSGAGYTF | TGTGCCAGCGGCTCAGGGGCTGGCTACACCTTC | TRBV11-2 | NA | TRBJ1-2 | NA
CASSLEGPITYNEQFF | TGTGCCAGCAGTTTAGAAGGGCCGATTACCTACAATGAGCAGTTCTTC | TRBV28 | NA | TRBJ2-1 | NA
CASRIPGSSYEQYF | TGCGCCAGCCGTATCCCAGGGTCCTCCTACGAGCAGTACTTC | TRBV5-1 | NA | TRBJ2-7 | NA
CASSLEVSGELFF | TGTGCCAGCAGCTTAGAAGTTTCCGGGGAGCTGTTTTTT | TRBV7-6 | NA | TRBJ2-2 | NA
CASQWGQGGPYEQYF | TGCGCCAGCCAGTGGGGGCAGGGGGGACCCTACGAGCAGTACTTC | TRBV4-1 | NA | TRBJ2-7 | NA
CASSLAGGTYEQYF | TGTGCCAGCAGCTTAGCCGGCGGTACCTACGAGCAGTACTTC | TRBV7-6 | NA | TRBJ2-7 | NA
CASSPFQGSEAFF | TGCGCCAGCAGCCCCTTCCAAGGGTCTGAAGCTTTCTTT | TRBV4-1 | NA | TRBJ1-1 | NA
CASIGEMNTEAFF | TGTGCCAGCATTGGAGAGATGAACACTGAAGCTTTCTTT | TRBV25-1 | NA | TRBJ1-1 | NA
CASSAQPGQYNEQFF | TGTGCCAGCAGCGCCCAACCGGGACAGTACAATGAGCAGTTCTTC | TRBV5-5 | TRBD1 | TRBJ2-1 | NA
CASSQSGYGYTF | TGTGCCAGCAGTCAAAGTGGCTATGGCTACACCTTC | TRBV2 | NA | TRBJ1-2 | NA
CASSDHPDLAYEQYF | TGTGCCAGCAGCGACCACCCGGACCTCGCCTACGAGCAGTACTTC | TRBV9 | NA | TRBJ2-7 | NA
CASSAPGSSYNEQFF | TGTGCCAGCAGCGCCCCCGGGAGTTCCTACAATGAGCAGTTCTTC | TRBV9 | NA | TRBJ2-1 | NA
CASSLYKADEQFF | TGTGCCAGCAGCTTGTATAAGGCGGATGAGCAGTTCTTC | TRBV5-5 | NA | TRBJ2-1 | NA
CASSEGGGPKPSYGYTF | TGCGCCAGCAGCGAAGGGGGGGGGCCCAAGCCCTCCTATGGCTACACCTTC | TRBV4-1 | NA | TRBJ1-2 | few
CAEGLAGTGELFF | TGTGCCGAGGGACTAGCGGGCACCGGGGAGCTGTTTTTT | TRBV30 | TRBD2 | TRBJ2-2 | NA
CASSQATSGKTTDTQYF | TGCGCCAGCAGCCAAGCGACTAGCGGGAAAACCACAGATACGCAGTATTTT | TRBV4-1 | TRBD2 | TRBJ2-3 | NA
CASSPLAGETYEQYF | TGCGCCAGCAGCCCATTAGCGGGGGAAACCTACGAGCAGTACTTC | TRBV4-1 | TRBD2 | TRBJ2-7 | few
CASSPTLGLAGEEQYF | TGCGCCAGCAGCCCTACACTGGGGCTAGCGGGAGAAGAGCAGTACTTC | TRBV4-1 | TRBD2 | TRBJ2-7 | NA
CASSLLGTGGTGELFF | TGTGCCAGCAGCTTATTAGGGACAGGGGGCACCGGGGAGCTGTTTTTT | TRBV7-9 | TRBD1 | TRBJ2-2 | NA
CASSQDWGAYEQYF | TGCGCCAGCAGCCAAGATTGGGGGGCCTACGAGCAGTACTTC | TRBV4-1 | NA | TRBJ2-7 | NA
CASSRGGAPSYEQYF | TGTGCCAGCAGTCGGGGCGGGGCTCCCTCCTACGAGCAGTACTTC | TRBV6-5 | NA | TRBJ2-7 | few
CASSLGQWGQPQHF | TGTGCCAGCAGCTTAGGACAGTGGGGACAGCCCCAGCATTTT | TRBV7-6 | NA | TRBJ1-5 | NA
CASSKYEQYF | TGTGCCAGCAGTAAATACGAGCAGTACTTC | TRBV28 | NA | TRBJ2-7 | NA
CASSRGQALRYGYTF | TGTGCCAGTAGTCGGGGACAGGCGCTTCGCTATGGCTACACCTTC | TRBV19 | TRBD1 | TRBJ1-2 | NA
CASSFLELAGGDEQFF | TGTGCCAGCAGCTTTCTGGAACTAGCGGGAGGGGATGAGCAGTTCTTC | TRBV5-4 | TRBD2 | TRBJ2-1 | NA
CASSPGPSGASRGRGTQYF | TGCGCCAGCAGTCCGGGCCCCTCGGGAGCTAGCCGGGGAAGAGGGACCCAGTACTTC | TRBV23-1 | NA | TRBJ2-5 | NA
CASSEYRQNLAKNIQYF | TGTGCCAGCAGTGAGTATAGGCAGAACCTAGCCAAAAACATTCAGTACTTC | TRBV2 | NA | TRBJ2-4 | NA